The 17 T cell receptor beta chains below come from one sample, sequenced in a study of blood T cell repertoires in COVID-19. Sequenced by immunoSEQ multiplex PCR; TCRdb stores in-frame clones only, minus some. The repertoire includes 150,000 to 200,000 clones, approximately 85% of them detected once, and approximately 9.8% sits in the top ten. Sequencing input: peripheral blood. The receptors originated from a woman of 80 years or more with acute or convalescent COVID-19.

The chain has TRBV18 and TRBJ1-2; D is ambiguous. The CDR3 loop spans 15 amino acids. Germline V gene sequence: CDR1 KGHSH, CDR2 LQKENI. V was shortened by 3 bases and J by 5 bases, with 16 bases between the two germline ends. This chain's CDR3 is CASSPLGDRLYGYTF. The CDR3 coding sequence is TGTGCCAGCTCACCCCTCGGAGACCGCTTGTATGGCTACACCTTC.

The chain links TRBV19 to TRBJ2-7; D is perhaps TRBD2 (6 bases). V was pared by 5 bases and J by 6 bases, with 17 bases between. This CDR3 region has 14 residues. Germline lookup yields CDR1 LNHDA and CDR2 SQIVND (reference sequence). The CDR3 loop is CASSGGRSVGEQYF. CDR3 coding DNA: TGTGCCAGTAGTGGGGGGAGATCGGTGGGCGAGCAGTACTTC.

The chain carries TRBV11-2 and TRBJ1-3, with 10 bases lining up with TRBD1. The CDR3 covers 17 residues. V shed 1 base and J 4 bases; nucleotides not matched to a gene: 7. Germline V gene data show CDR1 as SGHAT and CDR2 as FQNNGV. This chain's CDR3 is CASSLGGTGVLGNTIYF. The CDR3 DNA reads TGTGCCAGCAGCTTAGGAGGGACAGGGGTTCTCGGAAACACCATATATTTT.

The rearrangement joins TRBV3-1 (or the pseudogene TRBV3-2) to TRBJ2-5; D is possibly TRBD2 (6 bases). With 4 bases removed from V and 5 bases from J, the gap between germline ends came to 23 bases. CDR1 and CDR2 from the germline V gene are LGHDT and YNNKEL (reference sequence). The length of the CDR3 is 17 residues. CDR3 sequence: CASSLRGGRGGGETQYF. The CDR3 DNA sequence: TGTGCCAGCAGCCTCCGCGGTGGTCGGGGAGGTGGGGAGACCCAGTACTTC.

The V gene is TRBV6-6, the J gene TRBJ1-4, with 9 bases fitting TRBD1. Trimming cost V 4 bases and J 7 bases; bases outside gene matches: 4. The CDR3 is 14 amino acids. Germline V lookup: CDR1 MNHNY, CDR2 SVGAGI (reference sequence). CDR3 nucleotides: TGTGCCAGCAGTTTCAGGACAGGGGTTGAAAAACTGTTTTTT. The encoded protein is CASSFRTGVEKLFF.

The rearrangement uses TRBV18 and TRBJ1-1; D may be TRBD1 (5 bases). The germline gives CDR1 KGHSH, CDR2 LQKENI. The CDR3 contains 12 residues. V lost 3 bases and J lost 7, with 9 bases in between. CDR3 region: CASSPTVNEAFF. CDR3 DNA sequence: TGTGCCAGCTCACCGACAGTAAATGAAGCTTTCTTT.

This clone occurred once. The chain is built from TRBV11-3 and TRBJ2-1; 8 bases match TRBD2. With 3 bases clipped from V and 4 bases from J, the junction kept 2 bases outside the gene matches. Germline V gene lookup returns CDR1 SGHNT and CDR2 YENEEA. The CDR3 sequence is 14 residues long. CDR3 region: CASSLTSAYNEQFF. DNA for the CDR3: TGTGCCAGCAGCTTGACTAGCGCTTACAATGAGCAGTTCTTC.

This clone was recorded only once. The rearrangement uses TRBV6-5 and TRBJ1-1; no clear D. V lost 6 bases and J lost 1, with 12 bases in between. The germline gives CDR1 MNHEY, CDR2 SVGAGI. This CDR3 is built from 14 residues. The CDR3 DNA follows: TGTGCCAGCAGCCAGTACAGCAAGAACACTGAAGCTTTCTTT. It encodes CASSQYSKNTEAFF.

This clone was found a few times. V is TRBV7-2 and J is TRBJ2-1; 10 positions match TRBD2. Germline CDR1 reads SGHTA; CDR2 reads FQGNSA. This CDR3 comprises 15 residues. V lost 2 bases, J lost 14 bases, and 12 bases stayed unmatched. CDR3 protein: CASSLTPSGSRGEFF. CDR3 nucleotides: TGTGCCAGCAGCTTAACCCCTAGCGGGAGTCGGGGGGAGTTCTTC.

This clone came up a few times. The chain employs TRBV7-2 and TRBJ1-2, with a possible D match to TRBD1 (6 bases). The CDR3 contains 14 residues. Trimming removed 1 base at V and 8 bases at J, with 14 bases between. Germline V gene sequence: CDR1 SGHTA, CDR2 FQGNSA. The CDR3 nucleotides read TGTGCCAGCAGCTTAGACACGACAGGACAAGGCTACACCTTC. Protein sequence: CASSLDTTGQGYTF.

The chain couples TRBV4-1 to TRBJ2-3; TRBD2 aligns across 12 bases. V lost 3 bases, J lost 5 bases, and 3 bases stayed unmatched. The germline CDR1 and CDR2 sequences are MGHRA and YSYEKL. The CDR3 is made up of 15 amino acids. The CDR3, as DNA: TGCGCCAGCAGCCAGCCGGGACTAGCGGGAGATACGCAGTATTTT. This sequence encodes CASSQPGLAGDTQYF.

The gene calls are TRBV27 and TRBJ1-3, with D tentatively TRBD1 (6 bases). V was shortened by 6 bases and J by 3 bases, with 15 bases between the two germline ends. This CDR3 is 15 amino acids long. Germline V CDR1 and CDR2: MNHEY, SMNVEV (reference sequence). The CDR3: CASSPGQLLGNTIYF. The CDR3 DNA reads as TGTGCCAGCAGCCCCGGACAGCTCCTTGGAAACACCATATATTTT.

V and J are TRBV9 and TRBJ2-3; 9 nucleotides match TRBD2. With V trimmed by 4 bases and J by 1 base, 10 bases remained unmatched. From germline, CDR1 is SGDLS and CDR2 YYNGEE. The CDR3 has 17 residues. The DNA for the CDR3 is TGTGCCAGCAGCTCATCTCAGCGGGAGGTGGGCACAGATACGCAGTATTTT. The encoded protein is CASSSSQREVGTDTQYF. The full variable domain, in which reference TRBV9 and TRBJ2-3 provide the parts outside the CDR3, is DSGVTQTPKHLITATGQRVTLRCSPRSGDLSVYWYQQSLDQGLQFLIQYYNGEERAKGNILERFSAQQFPDLHSELNLSSLELGDSALYFCASSSSQREVGTDTQYFGPGTRLTVL.

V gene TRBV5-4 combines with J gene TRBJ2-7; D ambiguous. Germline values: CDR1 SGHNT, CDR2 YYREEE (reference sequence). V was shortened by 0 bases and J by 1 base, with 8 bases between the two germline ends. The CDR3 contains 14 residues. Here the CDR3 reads CASSLGQASYEQYF. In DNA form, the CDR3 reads TGTGCCAGCAGCTTGGGTCAGGCATCCTACGAGCAGTACTTC.

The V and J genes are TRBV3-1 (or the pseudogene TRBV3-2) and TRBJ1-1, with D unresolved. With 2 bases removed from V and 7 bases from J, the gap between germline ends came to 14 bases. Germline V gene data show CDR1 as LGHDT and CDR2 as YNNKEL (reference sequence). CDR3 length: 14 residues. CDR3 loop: CASSQIGSMGEAFF. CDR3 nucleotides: TGTGCCAGCAGCCAAATCGGGAGTATGGGTGAAGCTTTCTTT.

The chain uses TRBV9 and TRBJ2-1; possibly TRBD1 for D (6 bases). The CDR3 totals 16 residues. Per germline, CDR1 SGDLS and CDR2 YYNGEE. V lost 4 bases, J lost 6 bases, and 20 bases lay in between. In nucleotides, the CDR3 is TGTGCCAGCAGCCCCACCGCAGGGGCGTTAGGCAATGAGCAGTTCTTC. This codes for CASSPTAGALGNEQFF. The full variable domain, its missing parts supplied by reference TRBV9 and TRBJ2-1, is DSGVTQTPKHLITATGQRVTLRCSPRSGDLSVYWYQQSLDQGLQFLIQYYNGEERAKGNILERFSAQQFPDLHSELNLSSLELGDSALYFCASSPTAGALGNEQFFGPGTRLTVL.

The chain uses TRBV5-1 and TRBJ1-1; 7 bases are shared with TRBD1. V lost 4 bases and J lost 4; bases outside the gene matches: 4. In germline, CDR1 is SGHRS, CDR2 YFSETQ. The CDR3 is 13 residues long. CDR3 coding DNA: TGCGCCAGCAGCCTCACAGGGGCCACTGAAGCTTTCTTT. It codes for CASSLTGATEAFF.